A selection of T cell receptor beta chains follows, all from one sample in a study of vaccination and CD4 T cells after COVID-19. Which antigens these TCRs recognize remains unknown. TCRdb reprocessed the PCR reads with MiXCR, giving one entry per CDR3 protein. The sample lists some 25,000 distinct CDR3 sequences; 62% were seen once. This sample comprised CD4+ T cells from blood, cultured in vitro, obtained after SARS-CoV-2 vaccination. These receptors all come from a human donor who received a COVID-19 vaccine. Both conserved end residues are part of each CDR3. The order of the fields is D gene, V gene, clone size, J gene, CDR3 protein, CDR3 DNA. D genes are given only for firm matches. Expanded clones get a size class; other rows say once, few or many, or leave the size out.

TRBD1	TRBV10-3	few	TRBJ1-6	CAISDSGTGEWESPLHF	TGTGCCATCAGTGACTCCGGGACAGGGGAGTGGGAATCACCCCTCCACTTT
TRBD2	TRBV6-1	-	TRBJ2-1	CASSVAGRNEQFF	TGTGCCAGCAGCGTAGCGGGGCGTAATGAGCAGTTCTTC
-	TRBV10-1	-	TRBJ1-5	CASSGGDSNQPQHF	TGCGCCAGCAGTGGGGGGGATAGCAATCAGCCCCAGCATTTT
-	TRBV30	-	TRBJ1-3	CAWRDTYSGNTIYF	TGTGCCTGGAGGGACACCTACTCTGGAAACACCATATATTTT
-	TRBV20-1	few	TRBJ1-6	CSARSSYNSPLHF	TGCAGTGCCCGAAGCTCCTATAATTCACCCCTCCACTTT
TRBD1	TRBV12-3/TRBV12-4	once	TRBJ2-1	CASSSRTGQGASYNEQFF	TGTGCCAGCAGTTCCCGAACGGGACAGGGGGCTTCCTACAATGAGCAGTTCTTC
TRBD1	TRBV10-1	-	TRBJ2-5	CASSESLGQGAQETQYF	TGCGCCAGCAGTGAGTCTCTCGGACAGGGGGCGCAAGAGACCCAGTACTTC
TRBD2	TRBV5-4	-	TRBJ2-5	CASSFGRGGVYETQYF	TGTGCCAGCAGCTTTGGACGCGGGGGGGTGTACGAGACCCAGTACTTC
-	TRBV19	-	TRBJ2-2	CASSILKGVDTGELFF	TGTGCCAGTAGTATCTTAAAAGGGGTTGACACCGGGGAGCTGTTTTTT
TRBD1	TRBV7-2	-	TRBJ1-6	CAWTRTGVHNSPLHF	TGTGCCTGGACCCGGACAGGGGTCCACAATTCACCCCTCCACTTT
TRBD1	TRBV6-1	-	TRBJ2-7	CASSLGTGGDLFF	TGTGCCAGCAGTCTAGGGACAGGGGGCGACCTGTTTTTC
-	TRBV6-1	few	TRBJ2-7	CASSEARVAYEQYF	TGTGCCAGCAGCGAAGCCAGGGTCGCCTACGAGCAGTACTTC
-	TRBV12-3/TRBV12-4	few	TRBJ1-2	CASSLWEDGYTF	TGTGCCAGCAGTTTGTGGGAAGATGGCTACACCTTC
-	TRBV20-1	-	TRBJ1-2	CSAPGGGANYGYTF	TGCAGTGCCCCAGGCGGGGGGGCTAACTATGGCTACACCTTC
-	TRBV5-3	-	TRBJ1-2	CARSLEAEGGYTF	TGTGCCAGAAGCTTGGAAGCTGAGGGTGGCTACACCTTC
-	TRBV24-1	-	TRBJ2-3	CATTDRTTDTQYF	TGTGCCACGACGGACAGAACCACAGATACGCAGTATTTT
-	TRBV6-1	few	TRBJ1-2	CASIAALGDGYTF	TGTGCCAGCATAGCGGCCTTGGGGGATGGCTACACCTTC
-	TRBV7-9	-	TRBJ1-1	CASSLVAAGAEAFF	TGTGCCAGCAGCTTAGTTGCGGCAGGGGCTGAAGCTTTCTTT
-	TRBV21-1	few	TRBJ1-2	CASSKCGGGRRGYGYTF	TGTGCCAGCAGCAAATGCGGGGGGGGACGGAGAGGATATGGCTACACCTTC
-	TRBV30	-	TRBJ2-2	CAWGQTTGELFF	TGTGCCTGGGGACAAACCACCGGGGAGCTGTTTTTT
-	TRBV6-1	-	TRBJ1-5	CASRPRTDRNQPQHF	TGTGCCAGCAGGCCCCGGACGGACCGCAATCAGCCCCAGCATTTT
-	TRBV27	-	TRBJ2-3	CASSFGLPPDTQYF	TGTGCCAGCAGTTTTGGGCTGCCCCCAGATACGCAGTATTTT
TRBD1	TRBV12-3/TRBV12-4	-	TRBJ2-2	CASSFGQGAYTGELFF	TGTGCCAGCAGTTTCGGGCAGGGGGCTTATACCGGGGAGCTGTTTTTT
-	TRBV19	-	TRBJ1-4	CASSIQGGGEKLFF	TGTGCCAGTAGTATACAGGGCGGGGGTGAAAAACTGTTTTTT
TRBD2	TRBV7-8	few	TRBJ2-1	CASSPGTSVNEQFF	TGTGCCAGCAGCCCCGGGACTAGCGTTAATGAGCAGTTCTTC
-	TRBV6-1	-	TRBJ1-2	CASTSGTLGSGYTF	TGTGCCAGCACTTCCGGGACCCTAGGAAGTGGCTACACCTTC
-	TRBV30	few	TRBJ1-2	CAWRTKGGGYTF	TGTGCCTGGAGGACAAAAGGTGGTGGCTACACCTTC
-	TRBV24-1	-	TRBJ2-6	CATSDMRASGANVLTF	TGTGCCACCAGTGACATGCGGGCCTCTGGGGCCAACGTCCTGACTTTC
-	TRBV6-1	few	TRBJ1-1	CASRLRTANTEAFF	TGTGCCAGCAGACTCCGGACAGCCAACACTGAAGCTTTCTTT
-	TRBV12-3/TRBV12-4	-	TRBJ2-3	CASSLYGTQYF	TGTGCCAGCAGTTTGTACGGTACGCAGTATTTT
-	TRBV20-1	once	TRBJ1-1	CSAREPAGKRTEAFF	TGCAGTGCTAGAGAACCAGCAGGGAAGCGCACTGAAGCTTTCTTT
-	TRBV20-1	-	TRBJ2-2	CSATGLRDYTGELFF	TGCAGTGCTACTGGACTAAGGGATTACACCGGGGAGCTGTTTTTT
TRBD1	TRBV2	few	TRBJ2-5	CASQGQGETQYF	TGTGCCAGCCAGGGACAGGGAGAGACCCAGTACTTC
-	TRBV12-3/TRBV12-4	-	TRBJ2-5	CASSTDYPQETQYF	TGTGCCAGCAGTACGGACTACCCACAAGAGACCCAGTACTTC
TRBD2	TRBV20-1	-	TRBJ2-3	CSAKGSLAGSPDTQYF	TGCAGTGCTAAAGGGTCCCTAGCGGGGAGCCCAGATACGCAGTATTTT
-	TRBV20-1	few	TRBJ2-3	CSAPDAGLSTDTQYF	TGCAGTGCTCCCGATGCGGGACTGAGCACAGATACGCAGTATTTT
-	TRBV7-3	-	TRBJ1-3	CASSLRTTAKYGNTIYF	TGTGCCAGCAGCTTAAGGACGACAGCTAAATATGGAAACACCATATATTTT
-	TRBV20-1	-	TRBJ2-2	CSASGTNTGELFF	TGCAGTGCTAGTGGCACAAACACCGGGGAGCTGTTTTTT
TRBD2	TRBV7-2	-	TRBJ2-2	CASSPRLAGGPGELFF	TGTGCCAGCAGCCCTCGACTAGCGGGGGGGCCCGGGGAGCTGTTTTTT
-	TRBV6-1	once	TRBJ1-1	CASSEAGDLGNTEAFF	TGTGCCAGCAGTGAAGCCGGGGACCTCGGGAACACTGAAGCTTTCTTT
-	TRBV29-1	-	TRBJ1-3	CSVVWESGNTIYF	TGCAGCGTTGTGTGGGAGTCTGGAAACACCATATATTTT
-	TRBV2	-	TRBJ1-2	CASSAGQNSGYTF	TGTGCCAGCAGCGCCGGACAAAATAGCGGCTACACCTTC
TRBD1	TRBV6-1	few	TRBJ1-2	CASVRDRFDKYYGYTF	TGTGCCAGTGTACGGGACAGATTCGACAAGTACTATGGCTACACCTTC
-	TRBV6-5	-	TRBJ2-2	CASSYAGNSNTGELFF	TGTGCCAGCAGTTATGCGGGGAACTCGAACACCGGGGAGCTGTTTTTT